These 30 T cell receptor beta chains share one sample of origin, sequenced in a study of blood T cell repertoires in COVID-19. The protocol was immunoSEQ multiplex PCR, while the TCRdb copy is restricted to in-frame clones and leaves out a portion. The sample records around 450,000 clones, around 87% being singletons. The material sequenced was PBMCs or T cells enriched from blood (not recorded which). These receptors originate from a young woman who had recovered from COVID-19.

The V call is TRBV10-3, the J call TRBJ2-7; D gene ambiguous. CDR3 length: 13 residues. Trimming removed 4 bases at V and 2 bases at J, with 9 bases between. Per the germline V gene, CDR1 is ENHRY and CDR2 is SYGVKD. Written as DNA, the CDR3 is TGTGCCATCAGTGGGGCAGGAACCTACGAGCAGTACTTC. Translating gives CAISGAGTYEQYF.

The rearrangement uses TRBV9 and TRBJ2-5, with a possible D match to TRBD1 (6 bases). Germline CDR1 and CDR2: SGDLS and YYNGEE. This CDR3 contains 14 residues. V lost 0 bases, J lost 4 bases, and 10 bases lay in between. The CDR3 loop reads CASSVEGVIETQYF. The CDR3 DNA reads TGTGCCAGCAGCGTAGAGGGGGTGATAGAGACCCAGTACTTC.

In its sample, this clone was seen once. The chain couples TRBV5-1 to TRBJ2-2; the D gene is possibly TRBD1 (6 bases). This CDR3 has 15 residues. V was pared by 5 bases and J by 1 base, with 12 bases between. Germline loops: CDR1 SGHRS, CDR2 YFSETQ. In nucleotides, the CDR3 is TGCGCCAGCAGTGGACAGCTACAGAACACCGGGGAGCTGTTTTTT. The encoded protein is CASSGQLQNTGELFF.

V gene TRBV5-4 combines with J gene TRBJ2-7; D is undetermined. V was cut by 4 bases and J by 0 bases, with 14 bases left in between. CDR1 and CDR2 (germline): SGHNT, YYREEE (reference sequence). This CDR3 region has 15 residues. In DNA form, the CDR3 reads TGTGCCAGCAGCCCGATGTATACGAGCTCCTACGAGCAGTACTTC. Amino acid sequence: CASSPMYTSSYEQYF.

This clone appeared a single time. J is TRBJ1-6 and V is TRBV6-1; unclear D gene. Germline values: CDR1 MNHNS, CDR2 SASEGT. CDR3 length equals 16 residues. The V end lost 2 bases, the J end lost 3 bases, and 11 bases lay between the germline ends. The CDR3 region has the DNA TGTGCCAGCAGTGAACGAGAGGACTACTATAATTCACCCCTCCACTTT. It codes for CASSEREDYYNSPLHF.

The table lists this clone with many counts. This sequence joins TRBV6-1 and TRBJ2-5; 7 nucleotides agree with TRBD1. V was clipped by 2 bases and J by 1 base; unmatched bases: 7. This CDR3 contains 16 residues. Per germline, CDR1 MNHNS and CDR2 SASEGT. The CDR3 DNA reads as TGTGCCAGCAGTGAATTGGCAGGGGGAACCCAAGAGACCCAGTACTTC. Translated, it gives CASSELAGGTQETQYF.

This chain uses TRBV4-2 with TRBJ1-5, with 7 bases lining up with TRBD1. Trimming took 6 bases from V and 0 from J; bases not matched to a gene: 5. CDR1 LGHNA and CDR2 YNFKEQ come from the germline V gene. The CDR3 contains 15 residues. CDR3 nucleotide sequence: TGTGCCAGCAGTCTTACAGGGGATAGCAATCAGCCCCAGCATTTT. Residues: CASSLTGDSNQPQHF.

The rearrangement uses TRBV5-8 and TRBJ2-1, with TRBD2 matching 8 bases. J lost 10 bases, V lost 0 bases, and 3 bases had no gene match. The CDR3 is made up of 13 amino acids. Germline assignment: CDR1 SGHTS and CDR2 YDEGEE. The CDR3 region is CASSLAERGEQFF. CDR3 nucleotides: TGTGCCAGCAGCTTGGCCGAGCGGGGGGAGCAGTTCTTC.

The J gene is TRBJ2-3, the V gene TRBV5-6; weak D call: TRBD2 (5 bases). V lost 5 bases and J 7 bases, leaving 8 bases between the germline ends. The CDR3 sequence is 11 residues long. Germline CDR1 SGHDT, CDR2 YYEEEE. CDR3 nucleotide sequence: TGTGCCAGCAGATCGGGGAATACGCAGTATTTT. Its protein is CASRSGNTQYF.

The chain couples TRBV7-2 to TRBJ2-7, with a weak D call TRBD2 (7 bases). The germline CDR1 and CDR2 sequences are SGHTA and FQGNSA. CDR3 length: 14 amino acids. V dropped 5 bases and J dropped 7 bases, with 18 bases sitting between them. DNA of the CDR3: TGTGCCAGCAGCCCTGTAGGGGGGGCGGGGGAGCAGTACTTC. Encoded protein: CASSPVGGAGEQYF.

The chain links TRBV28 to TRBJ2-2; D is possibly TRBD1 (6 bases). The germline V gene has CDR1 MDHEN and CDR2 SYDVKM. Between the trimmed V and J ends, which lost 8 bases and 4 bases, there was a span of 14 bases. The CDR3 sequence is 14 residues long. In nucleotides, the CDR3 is TGTGCCAGCCTCAGGGGTTCGGTCACCGGGGAGCTGTTTTTT. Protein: CASLRGSVTGELFF.

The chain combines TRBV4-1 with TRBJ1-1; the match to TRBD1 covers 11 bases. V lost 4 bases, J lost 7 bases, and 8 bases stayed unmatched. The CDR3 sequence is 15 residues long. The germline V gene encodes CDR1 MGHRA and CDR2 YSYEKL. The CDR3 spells CASSRGQGEYNEAFF. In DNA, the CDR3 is TGCGCCAGCAGCCGGGGACAGGGGGAATACAATGAAGCTTTCTTT.

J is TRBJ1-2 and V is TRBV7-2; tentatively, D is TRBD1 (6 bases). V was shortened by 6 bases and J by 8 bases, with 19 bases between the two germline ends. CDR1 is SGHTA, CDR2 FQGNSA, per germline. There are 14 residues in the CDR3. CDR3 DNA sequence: TGTGCCAGCAGTCCTGGCTGGCAGGGGATAGGCTACACCTTC. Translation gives CASSPGWQGIGYTF.

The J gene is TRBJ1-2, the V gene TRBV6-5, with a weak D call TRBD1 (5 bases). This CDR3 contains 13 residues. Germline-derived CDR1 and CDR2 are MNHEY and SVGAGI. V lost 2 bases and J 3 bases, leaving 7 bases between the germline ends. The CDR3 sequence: CASSYGGDYGYTF. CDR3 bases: TGTGCCAGCAGTTACGGGGGGGACTATGGCTACACCTTC.

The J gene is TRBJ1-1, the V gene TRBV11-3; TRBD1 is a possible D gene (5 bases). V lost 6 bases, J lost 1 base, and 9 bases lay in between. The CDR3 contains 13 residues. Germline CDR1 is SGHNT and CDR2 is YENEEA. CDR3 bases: TGTGCCAGCAGTTGGGGCCAGAACACTGAAGCTTTCTTT. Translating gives CASSWGQNTEAFF.

CDR3 DNA: TGTGCCAGCAGAGTGGAAGGAGGCGAGCAGTACTTC. This encodes CASRVEGGEQYF. The chain combines TRBV6-5 with TRBJ2-7; tentatively, D is TRBD2 (5 bases). The germline V gene encodes CDR1 MNHEY and CDR2 SVGAGI. The CDR3 loop spans 12 amino acids. V was clipped by 6 bases and J by 6 bases, with 12 bases between them.

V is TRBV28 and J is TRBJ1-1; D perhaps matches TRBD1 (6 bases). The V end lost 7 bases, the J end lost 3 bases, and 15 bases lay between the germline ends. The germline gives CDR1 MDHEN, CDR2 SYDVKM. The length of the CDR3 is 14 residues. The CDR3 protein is CASITGYADTEAFF. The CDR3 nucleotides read TGTGCCAGCATTACAGGGTATGCGGACACTGAAGCTTTCTTT.

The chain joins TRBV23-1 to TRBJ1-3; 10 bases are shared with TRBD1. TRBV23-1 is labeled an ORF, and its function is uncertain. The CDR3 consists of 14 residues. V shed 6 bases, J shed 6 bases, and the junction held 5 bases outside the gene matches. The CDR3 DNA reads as TGCGCCAGCAGGAAGACAGGGGGCGAAAACACCATATATTTT. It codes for CASRKTGGENTIYF.

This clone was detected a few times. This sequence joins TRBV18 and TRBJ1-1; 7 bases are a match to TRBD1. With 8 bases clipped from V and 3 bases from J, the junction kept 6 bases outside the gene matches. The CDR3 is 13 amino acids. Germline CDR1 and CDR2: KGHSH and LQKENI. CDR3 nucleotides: TGTGCCAGCCACCAAACAGGGGACACTGAAGCTTTCTTT. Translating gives CASHQTGDTEAFF.

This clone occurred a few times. CDR3 protein: CASSSGQGGNEQFF. The CDR3, as DNA: TGTGCCAGCAGCTCCGGACAGGGGGGCAATGAGCAGTTCTTC. The rearrangement uses TRBV7-7 and TRBJ2-1, with 10 bases lining up with TRBD1. The CDR3 extends over 14 amino acids. Trimming at V came to 4 bases and at J to 6 bases, leaving 3 bases not matched to a gene. The germline V gene has CDR1 SSHAT and CDR2 FNYEAQ (reference sequence).

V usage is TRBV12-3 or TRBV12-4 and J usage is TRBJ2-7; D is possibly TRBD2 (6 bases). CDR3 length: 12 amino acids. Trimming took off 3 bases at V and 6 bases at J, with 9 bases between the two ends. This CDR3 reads CASSFSGVEQYF. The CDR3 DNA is TGTGCCAGCAGTTTTTCGGGGGTCGAGCAGTACTTC.

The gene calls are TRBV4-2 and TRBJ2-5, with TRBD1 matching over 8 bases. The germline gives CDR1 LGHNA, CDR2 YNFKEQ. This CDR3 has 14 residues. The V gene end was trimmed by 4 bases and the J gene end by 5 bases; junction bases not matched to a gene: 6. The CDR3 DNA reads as TGTGCCAGCAGCCCGACGACAGGGGAGGAGACCCAGTACTTC. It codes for CASSPTTGEETQYF.

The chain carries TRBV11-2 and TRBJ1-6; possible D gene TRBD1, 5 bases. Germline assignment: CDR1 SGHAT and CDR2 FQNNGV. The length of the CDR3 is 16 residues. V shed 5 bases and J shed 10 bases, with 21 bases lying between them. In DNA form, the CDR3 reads TGTGCCAGCAGCCTCACAAGGGGAGGGATACGCTCACCCCTCCACTTT. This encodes CASSLTRGGIRSPLHF.

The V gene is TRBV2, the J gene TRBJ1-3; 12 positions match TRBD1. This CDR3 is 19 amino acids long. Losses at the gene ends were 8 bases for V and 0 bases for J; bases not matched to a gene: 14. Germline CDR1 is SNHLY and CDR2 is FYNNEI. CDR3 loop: CASAVPGQGAILSGNTIYF. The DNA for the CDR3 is TGTGCCAGCGCTGTTCCGGGACAGGGGGCGATCCTCTCTGGAAACACCATATATTTT.

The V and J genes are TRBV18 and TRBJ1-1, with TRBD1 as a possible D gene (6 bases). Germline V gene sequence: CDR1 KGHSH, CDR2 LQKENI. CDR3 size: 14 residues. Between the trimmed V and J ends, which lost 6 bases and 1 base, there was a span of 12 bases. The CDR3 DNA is TGTGCCAGCTCCCGGGGGGGACAGAACACTGAAGCTTTCTTT. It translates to CASSRGGQNTEAFF.

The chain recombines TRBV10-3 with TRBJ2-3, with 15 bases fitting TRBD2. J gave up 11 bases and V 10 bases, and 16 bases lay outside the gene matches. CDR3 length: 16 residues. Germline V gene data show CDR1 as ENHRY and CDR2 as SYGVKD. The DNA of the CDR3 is TGTGCCACAACAGGAACCGGGACTAGCGGGGGGTGGAAGCAGTATTTT. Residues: CATTGTGTSGGWKQYF.

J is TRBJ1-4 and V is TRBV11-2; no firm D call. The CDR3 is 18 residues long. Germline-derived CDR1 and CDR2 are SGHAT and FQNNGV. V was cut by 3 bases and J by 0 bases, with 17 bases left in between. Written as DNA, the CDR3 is TGTGCCAGCAGCTTCCTCGGCGGCGGTCCAGCAACTAATGAAAAACTGTTTTTT. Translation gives CASSFLGGGPATNEKLFF.

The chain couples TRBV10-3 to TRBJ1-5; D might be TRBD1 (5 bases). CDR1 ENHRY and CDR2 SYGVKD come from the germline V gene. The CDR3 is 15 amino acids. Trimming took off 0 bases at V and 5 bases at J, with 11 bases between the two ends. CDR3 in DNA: TGTGCCATCAGTGAGTCGAACGGGGGAGATCAGCCCCAGCATTTT. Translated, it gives CAISESNGGDQPQHF.

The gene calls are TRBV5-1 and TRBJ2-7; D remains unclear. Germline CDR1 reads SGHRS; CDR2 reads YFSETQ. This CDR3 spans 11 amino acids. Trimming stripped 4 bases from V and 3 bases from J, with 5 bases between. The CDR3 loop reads CASSQDYEQYF. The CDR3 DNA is TGCGCCAGCAGCCAGGACTACGAGCAGTACTTC.

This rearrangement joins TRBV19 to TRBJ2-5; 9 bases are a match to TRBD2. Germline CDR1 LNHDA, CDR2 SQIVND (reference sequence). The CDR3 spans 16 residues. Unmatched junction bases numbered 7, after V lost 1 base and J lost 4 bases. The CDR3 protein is CASSIGRGGVRETQYF. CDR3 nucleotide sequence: TGTGCCAGTAGTATAGGTCGCGGGGGGGTAAGAGAGACCCAGTACTTC.